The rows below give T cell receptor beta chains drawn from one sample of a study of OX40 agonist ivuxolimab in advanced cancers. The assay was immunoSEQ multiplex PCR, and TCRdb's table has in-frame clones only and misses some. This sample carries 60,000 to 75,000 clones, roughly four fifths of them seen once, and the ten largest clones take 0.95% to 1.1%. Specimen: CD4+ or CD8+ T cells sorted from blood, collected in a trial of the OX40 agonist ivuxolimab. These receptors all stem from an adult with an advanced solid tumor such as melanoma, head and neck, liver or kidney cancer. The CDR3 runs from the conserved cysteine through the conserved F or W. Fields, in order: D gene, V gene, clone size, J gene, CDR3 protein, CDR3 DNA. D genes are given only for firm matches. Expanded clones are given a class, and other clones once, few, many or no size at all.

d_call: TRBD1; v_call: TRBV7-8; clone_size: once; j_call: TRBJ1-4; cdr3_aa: CASSRQGDEKLFF; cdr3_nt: TGTGCCAGCAGCCGACAGGGAGATGAAAAACTGTTTTTT
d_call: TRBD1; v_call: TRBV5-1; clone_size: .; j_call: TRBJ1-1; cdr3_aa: CASRRGTQGAKDTEAFF; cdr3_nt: TGCGCCAGCAGGAGGGGGACTCAGGGGGCAAAGGACACTGAAGCTTTCTTT
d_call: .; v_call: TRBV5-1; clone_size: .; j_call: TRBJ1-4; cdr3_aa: CASSPTPPGEKLFF; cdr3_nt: TGCGCCAGCAGCCCTACACCCCCCGGTGAAAAACTGTTTTTT
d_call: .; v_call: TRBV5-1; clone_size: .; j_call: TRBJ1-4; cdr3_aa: CASSGGSESPTNEKLFF; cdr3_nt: TGCGCCAGCAGCGGCGGATCAGAAAGCCCAACTAATGAAAAACTGTTTTTT
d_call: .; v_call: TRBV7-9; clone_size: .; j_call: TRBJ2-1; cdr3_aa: CASSLGGLSNEQFF; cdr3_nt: TGTGCCAGCAGCTTAGGAGGGCTAAGCAATGAGCAGTTCTTC
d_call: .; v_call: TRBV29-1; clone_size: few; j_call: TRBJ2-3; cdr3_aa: CSVEVGGGPSTDTQYF; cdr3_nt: TGCAGCGTTGAAGTGGGAGGAGGGCCGAGCACAGATACGCAGTATTTT
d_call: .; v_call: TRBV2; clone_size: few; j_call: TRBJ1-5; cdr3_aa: CASSDPGLDRRNQPQHF; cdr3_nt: TGTGCCAGCAGTGATCCAGGCCTTGACAGAAGGAATCAGCCCCAGCATTTT
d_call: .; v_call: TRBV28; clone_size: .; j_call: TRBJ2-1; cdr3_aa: CASRSQGTEQFF; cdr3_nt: TGTGCCAGCAGGTCCCAGGGAACTGAGCAGTTCTTC
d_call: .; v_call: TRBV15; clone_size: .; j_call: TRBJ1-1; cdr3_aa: CATSRVVGGTTEAFF; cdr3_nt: TGTGCCACCAGCAGAGTGGTGGGGGGGACCACTGAAGCTTTCTTT
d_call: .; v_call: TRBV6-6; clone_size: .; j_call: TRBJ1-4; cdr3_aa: CASSSGIFNEKLFF; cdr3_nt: TGTGCCAGCAGTTCCGGGATCTTTAATGAAAAACTGTTTTTT
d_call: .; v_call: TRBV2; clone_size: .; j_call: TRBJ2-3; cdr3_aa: CASSPWTGRGTDTQYF; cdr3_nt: TGTGCCAGCAGTCCTTGGACAGGGAGGGGCACAGATACGCAGTATTTT
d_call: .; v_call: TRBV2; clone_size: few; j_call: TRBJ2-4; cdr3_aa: CASRPKAVAKNIQYF; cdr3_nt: TGTGCCAGCAGGCCTAAGGCGGTAGCCAAAAACATTCAGTACTTC
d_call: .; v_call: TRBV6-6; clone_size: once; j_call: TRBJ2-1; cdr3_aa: CASRLSQERQFF; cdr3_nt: TGTGCCAGCAGGCTGAGTCAGGAGCGGCAGTTCTTC
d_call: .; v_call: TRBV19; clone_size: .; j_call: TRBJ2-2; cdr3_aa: CASSSTSSLNTGELFF; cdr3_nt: TGTGCCAGTAGTAGTACGAGCAGCCTGAACACCGGGGAGCTGTTTTTT
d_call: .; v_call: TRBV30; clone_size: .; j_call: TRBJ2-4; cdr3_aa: CAWSEQGGGEAKNIQYF; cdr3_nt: TGTGCCTGGAGTGAGCAGGGAGGGGGTGAAGCCAAAAACATTCAGTACTTC
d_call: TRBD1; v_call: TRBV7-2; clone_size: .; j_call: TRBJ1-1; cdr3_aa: CASSFTGGTEAFF; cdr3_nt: TGTGCCAGCAGCTTTACAGGGGGGACTGAAGCTTTCTTT
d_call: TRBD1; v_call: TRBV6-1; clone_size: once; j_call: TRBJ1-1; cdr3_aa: CASSSTGTTEAFF; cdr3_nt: TGTGCCAGTTCATCGACAGGGACCACTGAAGCTTTCTTT
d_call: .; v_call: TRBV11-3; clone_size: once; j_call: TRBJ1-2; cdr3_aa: CASSPDMRYGYTF; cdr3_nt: TGTGCCAGCAGCCCCGACATGAGGTATGGCTACACCTTC
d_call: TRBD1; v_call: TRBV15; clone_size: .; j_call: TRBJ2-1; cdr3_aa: CATKGQGFNEQFF; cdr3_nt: TGTGCCACCAAGGGACAGGGCTTCAATGAGCAGTTCTTC
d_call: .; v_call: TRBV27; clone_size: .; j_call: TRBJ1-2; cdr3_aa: CASFNPRVGNYGYTF; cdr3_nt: TGTGCCAGCTTTAACCCCCGGGTTGGTAACTATGGCTACACCTTC
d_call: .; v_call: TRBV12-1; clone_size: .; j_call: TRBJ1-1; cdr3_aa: CASSPRDRGGAFF; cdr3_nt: TGTGCCAGCAGCCCCCGAGACAGGGGGGGGGCTTTCTTT
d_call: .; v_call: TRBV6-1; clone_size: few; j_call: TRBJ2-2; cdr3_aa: CASRPQGSRAGELFF; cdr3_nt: TGTGCCAGCAGGCCGCAGGGTTCCAGGGCCGGGGAGCTGTTTTTT
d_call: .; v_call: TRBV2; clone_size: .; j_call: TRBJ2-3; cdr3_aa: CAITPYRVTDTQYF; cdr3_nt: TGTGCCATCACTCCCTACAGGGTCACAGATACGCAGTATTTT
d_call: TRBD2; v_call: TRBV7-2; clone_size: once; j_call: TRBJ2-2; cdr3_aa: CASSPGTSGFPGELFF; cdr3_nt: TGTGCCAGCAGCCCTGGGACTAGCGGGTTCCCCGGGGAGCTGTTTTTT
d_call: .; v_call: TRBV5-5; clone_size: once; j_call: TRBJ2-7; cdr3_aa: CASSFGGSYEQYF; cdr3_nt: TGTGCCAGCAGCTTTGGGGGCAGCTACGAGCAGTACTTC
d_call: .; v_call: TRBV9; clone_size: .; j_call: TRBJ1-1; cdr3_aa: CASSSQGKNTEAFF; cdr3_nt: TGTGCCAGCAGCTCCCAGGGGAAGAACACTGAAGCTTTCTTT